The 14 T cell receptor beta chains below all came from one sample that was sequenced in a study of response to subunit inactivated influenza vaccine. TCRdb re-analysed the RT-PCR reads in MiXCR, keeping a single row per CDR3 protein. The sample consists of fewer than 700,000 distinct CDR3 sequences, about an eighth of them appearing once. Sample: PBMCs from blood, taken 45 days after vaccination. These TCRs come from a man in his forties or fifties who received an inactivated influenza vaccine.

The table lists this clonotype with a few counts. This sequence joins TRBV12-3 or TRBV12-4 and TRBJ1-2, with 7 positions matching TRBD1. The CDR3 extends over 13 amino acids. Unmatched junction bases numbered 5, after V lost 6 bases and J lost 4 bases. CDR3 sequence: CASSRGTAYGYTF. The CDR3 DNA reads as TGTGCCAGCAGCCGGGGGACAGCCTATGGCTACACCTTC.

This clonotype was seen only a few times. The CDR3 nucleotides are TGCAGTGCTAGAGATTTCGAGGTAAATGAGCAGTTCTTC. Translating it yields CSARDFEVNEQFF. This chain connects TRBV20-1 to TRBJ2-1; D unresolved. V dropped 0 bases and J dropped 7 bases, with 10 bases sitting between them. The germline gives CDR1 DFQATT, CDR2 SNEGSKA (reference sequence). CDR3 length equals 13 residues.

This clonotype was seen at least ten times. This rearrangement joins TRBV4-1 to TRBJ1-2; 10 bases are shared with TRBD1. Germline CDR1 reads MGHRA; CDR2 reads YSYEKL. J was trimmed by 0 bases and V by 3 bases; bases with no gene match: 7. The CDR3 is 17 amino acids. For the CDR3, the DNA is TGCGCCAGCAGCCAGACACGGGACAGGGGAACTAACTATGGCTACACCTTC. This sequence encodes CASSQTRDRGTNYGYTF.

The chain combines TRBV12-3 or TRBV12-4 with TRBJ1-5; D uncertain. The CDR3 is made up of 16 amino acids. The V end was cut by 4 bases, the J end by 6 bases, with 19 bases between. The CDR3 is CASSSRSGVARQPQHF. The CDR3 nucleotides read TGTGCCAGCAGTTCAAGGTCAGGCGTAGCGCGTCAGCCCCAGCATTTT.

The chain carries TRBV5-6 and TRBJ2-3; D unresolved. The CDR3 is made up of 17 amino acids. Germline-derived CDR1 and CDR2 are SGHDT and YYEEEE. Trimming cost V 4 bases and J 0 bases, with 18 bases left between them. The DNA of the CDR3 is TGTGCCAGCAGCCCCTGGGGTCAGTCCTCTAGCACAGATACGCAGTATTTT. It yields the protein CASSPWGQSSSTDTQYF.

The CDR3: CASSFPGGPTYEQYF. The CDR3 DNA sequence: TGTGCCAGCAGCTTCCCCGGGGGGCCTACCTACGAGCAGTACTTC. V is TRBV7-2 and J is TRBJ2-7; D may be TRBD2 (7 bases). Germline CDR1 is SGHTA and CDR2 is FQGNSA. The CDR3 has 15 amino acids. V was clipped by 3 bases and J by 2 bases, with 14 bases between them.

Only a few counts were recorded for this clonotype. The chain couples TRBV28 to TRBJ2-3, with D possibly being TRBD2 (5 bases). Trimming took off 4 bases at V and 6 bases at J, with 14 bases between the two ends. The CDR3 runs 14 residues. From germline, CDR1 is MDHEN and CDR2 SYDVKM. The CDR3 DNA follows: TGTGCCAGCAGTTCGTCTCTTAGCGCGGATACGCAGTATTTT. Encoded protein: CASSSSLSADTQYF.

This clonotype turned up a few times. The rearrangement links TRBV5-5 to TRBJ1-1; D uncertain. The CDR3 contains 15 residues. V was trimmed by 0 bases and J by 2 bases, leaving 11 bases between them. Germline values: CDR1 SGHKS, CDR2 YYEKEE (reference sequence). CDR3 sequence: CASSLASSLNTEAFF. DNA of the CDR3: TGTGCCAGCAGCTTGGCTAGCAGTCTAAACACTGAAGCTTTCTTT.

This clonotype was picked up a small number of times. The genes are TRBV20-1 and TRBJ1-2; the match to TRBD1 covers 7 bases. The V gene end was trimmed by 7 bases and the J gene end by 8 bases; junction bases not matched to a gene: 16. The length of the CDR3 is 14 residues. Looked up from germline, CDR1 is DFQATT and CDR2 is SNEGSKA (reference sequence). The CDR3 is CSVRTQEGARGYTF. The CDR3, as DNA: TGCAGTGTACGAACCCAGGAGGGGGCGAGAGGCTACACCTTC.

Only a few counts were recorded for this clonotype. The chain uses TRBV7-2 and TRBJ1-2; unclear D gene. CDR1 SGHTA and CDR2 FQGNSA come from the germline V gene. V gave up 1 base and J gave up 2 bases, with 8 bases separating them. The CDR3 is 14 residues long. The chain's CDR3 is CASSLEVGNYGYTF. CDR3 nucleotides: TGTGCCAGCAGCTTAGAGGTCGGAAACTATGGCTACACCTTC. The full variable domain, rest sourced from reference TRBV7-2 and TRBJ1-2, is GAGVSQSPSNKVTEKGKDVELRCDPISGHTALYWYRQSLGQGLEFLIYFQGNSAPDKSGLPSDRFSAERTGGSVSTLTIQRTQQEDSAVYLCASSLEVGNYGYTFGSGTRLTVV.

The CDR3 coding sequence is TGTGCCAGCAGCCAACCCCTGGTCCTCTCCTACGAGCAGTACTTC. This gives the protein CASSQPLVLSYEQYF. The chain employs TRBV9 and TRBJ2-7; D unresolved. Germline V gene lookup returns CDR1 SGDLS and CDR2 YYNGEE. V was clipped by 4 bases and J by 0 bases, with 14 bases between them. The CDR3 has 15 amino acids.

This clonotype showed up just a few times. The chain recombines TRBV20-1 with TRBJ2-3, with a weak D call TRBD2 (5 bases). V was pared by 0 bases and J by 6 bases, with 19 bases between. From germline, CDR1 is DFQATT and CDR2 SNEGSKA (reference sequence). The CDR3 extends over 16 amino acids. CDR3 amino acids: CSARDPAGDLVDTQYF. The CDR3 DNA follows: TGCAGTGCTAGAGATCCGGCGGGCGACTTAGTGGATACGCAGTATTTT.

The chain employs TRBV2 and TRBJ1-2; D unresolved. Trimming shortened V by 8 bases and J by 12 bases, and 19 bases separated the two germline ends. This CDR3 has 12 amino acids. Germline CDR1 and CDR2: SNHLY and FYNNEI. The CDR3 loop is CASGAGQRTDTF. The CDR3 DNA is TGTGCCAGCGGCGCGGGCCAGCGGACGGACACCTTC.

The chain has TRBV21-1 and TRBJ2-7; the table's D call of TRBD1 was not tested on the DNA. TRBV21-1 counts as a pseudogene. The CDR3 length is 14 residues. The CDR3 is CATNGRQGDYEQYF. The CDR3, as DNA: TGTGCCACCAATGGGAGACAGGGGGACTACGAGCAGTACTTC.